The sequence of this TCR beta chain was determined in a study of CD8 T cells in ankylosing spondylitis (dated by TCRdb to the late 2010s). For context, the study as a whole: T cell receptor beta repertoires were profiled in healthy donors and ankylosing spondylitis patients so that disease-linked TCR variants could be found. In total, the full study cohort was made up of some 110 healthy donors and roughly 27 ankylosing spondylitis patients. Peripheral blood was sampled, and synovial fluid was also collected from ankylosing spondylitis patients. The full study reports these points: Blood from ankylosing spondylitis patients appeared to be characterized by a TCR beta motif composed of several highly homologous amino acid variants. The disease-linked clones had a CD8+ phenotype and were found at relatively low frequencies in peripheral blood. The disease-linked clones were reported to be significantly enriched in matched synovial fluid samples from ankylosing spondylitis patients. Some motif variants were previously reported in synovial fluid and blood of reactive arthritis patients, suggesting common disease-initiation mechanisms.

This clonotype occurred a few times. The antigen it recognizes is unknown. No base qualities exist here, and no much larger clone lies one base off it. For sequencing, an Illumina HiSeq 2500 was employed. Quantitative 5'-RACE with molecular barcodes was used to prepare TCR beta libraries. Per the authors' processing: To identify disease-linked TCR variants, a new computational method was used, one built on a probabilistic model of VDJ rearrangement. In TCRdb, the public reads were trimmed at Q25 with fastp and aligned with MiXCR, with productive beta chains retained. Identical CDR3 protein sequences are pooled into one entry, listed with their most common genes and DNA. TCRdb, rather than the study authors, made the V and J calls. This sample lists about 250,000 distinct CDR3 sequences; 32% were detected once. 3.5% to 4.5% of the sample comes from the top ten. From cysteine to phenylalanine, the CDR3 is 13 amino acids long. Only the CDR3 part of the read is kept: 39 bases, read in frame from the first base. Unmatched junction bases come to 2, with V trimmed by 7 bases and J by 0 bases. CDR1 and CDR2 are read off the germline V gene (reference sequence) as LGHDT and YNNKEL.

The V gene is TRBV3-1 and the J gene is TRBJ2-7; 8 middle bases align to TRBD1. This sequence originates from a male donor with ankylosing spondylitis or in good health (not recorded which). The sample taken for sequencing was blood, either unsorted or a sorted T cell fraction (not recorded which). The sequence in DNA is TGTGCCAGCATCGGGACAGGCTCCTACGAGCAGTACTTC. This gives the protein CASIGTGSYEQYF.